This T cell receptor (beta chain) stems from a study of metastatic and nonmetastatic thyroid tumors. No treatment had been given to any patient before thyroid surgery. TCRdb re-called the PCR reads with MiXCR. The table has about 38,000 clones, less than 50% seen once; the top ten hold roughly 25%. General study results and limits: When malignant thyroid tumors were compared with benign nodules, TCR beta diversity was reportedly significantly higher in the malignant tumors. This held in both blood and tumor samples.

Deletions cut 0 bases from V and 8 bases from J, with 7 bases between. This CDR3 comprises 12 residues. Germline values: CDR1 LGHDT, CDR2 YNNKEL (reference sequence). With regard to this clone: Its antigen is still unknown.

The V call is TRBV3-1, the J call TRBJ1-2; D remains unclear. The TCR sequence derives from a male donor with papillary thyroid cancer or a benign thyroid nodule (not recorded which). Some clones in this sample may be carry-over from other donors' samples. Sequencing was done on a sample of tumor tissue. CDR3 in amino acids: CASSQDWVGYTF. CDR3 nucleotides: TGTGCCAGCAGCCAAGATTGGGTCGGCTACACCTTC.